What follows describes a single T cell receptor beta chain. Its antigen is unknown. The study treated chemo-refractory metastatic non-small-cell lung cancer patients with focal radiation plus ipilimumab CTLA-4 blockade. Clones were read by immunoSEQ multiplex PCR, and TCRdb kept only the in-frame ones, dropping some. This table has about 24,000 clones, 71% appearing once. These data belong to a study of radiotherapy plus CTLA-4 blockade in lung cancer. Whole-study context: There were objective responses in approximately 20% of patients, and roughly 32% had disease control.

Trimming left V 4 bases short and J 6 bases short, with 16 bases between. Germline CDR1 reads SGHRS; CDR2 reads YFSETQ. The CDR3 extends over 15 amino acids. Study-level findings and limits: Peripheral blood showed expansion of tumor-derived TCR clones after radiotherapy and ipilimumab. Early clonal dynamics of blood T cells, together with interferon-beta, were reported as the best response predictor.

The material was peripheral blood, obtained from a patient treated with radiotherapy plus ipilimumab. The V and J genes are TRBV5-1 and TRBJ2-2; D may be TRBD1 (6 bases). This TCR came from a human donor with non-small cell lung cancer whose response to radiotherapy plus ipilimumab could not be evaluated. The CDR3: CASSQGSDLAGELFF. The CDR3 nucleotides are TGCGCCAGCAGCCAGGGGTCGGATTTGGCCGGGGAGCTGTTTTTT.